Below, one T cell receptor (beta chain) is given with its context. Antigen: not known. Template switching supplied a universal primer site; unique molecular identifiers were carried on the cDNA. TCRdb used MiXCR to reprocess the 5' RACE reads, holding one entry per CDR3 protein. The profile shows around 500,000 distinct CDR3 sequences, 14% of them singletons. This CDR3 region has 17 residues. Trimming left V 0 bases short and J 0 bases short, with 14 bases between. Looked up from germline, CDR1 is LGHNA and CDR2 is YNFKEQ. The sample belongs to a study of identical twins. Broader study findings: Twins' surplus sharing was weaker for beta out-of-frame sequences. A lower insertion count was a feature of abundant cord blood beta clonotypes, with no such feature in memory repertoires. Donors were not followed over many years; analysis was cross-sectional.

These data also featured in a second study, about yellow fever vaccine responses in identical twins.

This rearrangement joins TRBV4-2 to TRBJ2-5, with D possibly being TRBD2 (8 bases). The clonotype comes from a woman aged 18-29 years in good health. Sequenced material: CD4+ T cells sorted from blood. In DNA form, the CDR3 reads TGTGCCAGCAGCCAAGATTTAGCGGGACAGTACCAAGAGACCCAGTACTTC. The encoded protein is CASSQDLAGQYQETQYF.